The rows below give T cell receptor beta chains drawn from one sample of a study. Via MiXCR, TCRdb re-called the RT-PCR reads, giving one row per CDR3 protein. The sample contains 550,000 to 750,000 distinct CDR3 sequences, 12% to 15% of which appear only once. Material: memory CD4+ T cells from blood. These TCRs come from a female donor in good health, serving as a healthy control. CDR3s include the opening cysteine and the closing phenylalanine or tryptophan. A D gene is named only where the DNA matches it firmly. Size values are once, few and many counts, or a class for expanded clones, and some rows have none.

cdr3_nt	cdr3_aa	j_call	v_call	clone_size	d_call
TGTGCCTGGAGTGGGCTGCGGACCGGGGAGCTGTTTTTT	CAWSGLRTGELFF	TRBJ2-2	TRBV30	.	.
TGTGCCAGCTCTCCCGGAGGGTCGGATTCACCCCTCCACTTT	CASSPGGSDSPLHF	TRBJ1-6	TRBV18	.	.
TGCGCCAGCAGCGTCCGGGACAGGGGTGAAAAACTGTTTTTT	CASSVRDRGEKLFF	TRBJ1-4	TRBV4-1	.	TRBD1
TGCGCCAGCAGCGCTCACCTTGACGGGGCCACTGAAGCTTTCTTT	CASSAHLDGATEAFF	TRBJ1-1	TRBV5-1	.	.
TGTGCCAGCAGCCCCTATACGTGGGAGCAGTACTTC	CASSPYTWEQYF	TRBJ2-7	TRBV28	few	.
TGTGCCAGCAGCCAAGGACAGGGATTTCAGCCCCAGCATTTT	CASSQGQGFQPQHF	TRBJ1-5	TRBV3-1	.	TRBD1
TGCAGTGCTAGGACTAGCCCTAGTATTGTTGAGCAGTTCTTC	CSARTSPSIVEQFF	TRBJ2-1	TRBV20-1	.	TRBD2
TGTGCCAGCACCTCCTTTTGGACTAGCGGGAGTACAGATACGCAGTATTTT	CASTSFWTSGSTDTQYF	TRBJ2-3	TRBV12-3/TRBV12-4	.	TRBD2
TGTGCCAGCTCCCCCCCAAGCACAGAGACCCAGTACTTC	CASSPPSTETQYF	TRBJ2-5	TRBV18	.	.
TGTGCCTGGAGCGGGCTCTACTACGAGCAGTACTTC	CAWSGLYYEQYF	TRBJ2-7	TRBV30	.	.
TGTGCCACCAGCAGACCAAACAGGGGGCCGGGGGAGACCCAGTACTTC	CATSRPNRGPGETQYF	TRBJ2-5	TRBV15	few	TRBD1
TGTGCCAGCAGCCGTTTGGCCCCTGACACTGAAGCTTTCTTT	CASSRLAPDTEAFF	TRBJ1-1	TRBV7-2	many	.
TGCGCCAGCAGCCAAGATCGATGGCCCTGGGAGACCCAGTACTTC	CASSQDRWPWETQYF	TRBJ2-5	TRBV4-3	.	.
TGTGCCAGCAGCTTGACAGGGTTTAACACTGAAGCTTTCTTT	CASSLTGFNTEAFF	TRBJ1-1	TRBV7-2	.	TRBD1
TGCAGTGCATACGGGACAGGGACAAATTATCAGCCCCAGCATTTT	CSAYGTGTNYQPQHF	TRBJ1-5	TRBV20-1	.	TRBD1
TGTGCCAGCTCACCGTCTATAGCGGGAGTTGCAGATACGCAGTATTTT	CASSPSIAGVADTQYF	TRBJ2-3	TRBV18	once	TRBD2
TGTGCCACCAGTGATTTGAGCCAGGGGGGCACTGAGCAGTTCTTC	CATSDLSQGGTEQFF	TRBJ2-1	TRBV24-1	many	.
TGTGCCAGCTCACCACTAAGCCAGGAAGTGTCCTACGAGCAGTACTTC	CASSPLSQEVSYEQYF	TRBJ2-7	TRBV18	.	.
TGTGCCAGCAGTTTGAGATTAGGGGGGGCATACACCTTC	CASSLRLGGAYTF	TRBJ1-2	TRBV27	few	.
TGTGCCAGCAGTGGCGGGAGGGGAGATACGCAGTATTTT	CASSGGRGDTQYF	TRBJ2-3	TRBV4-2	few	TRBD2
TGTGCCAGCAGCCCCCGGCCCTTTGAGGGTCAGCCCCAGCATTTT	CASSPRPFEGQPQHF	TRBJ1-5	TRBV6-2/TRBV6-3	.	.
TGTGCCAGCAGCTTAACAGTCCCATTCTCTGGGGCCAACGTCCTGACTTTC	CASSLTVPFSGANVLTF	TRBJ2-6	TRBV11-2	.	.
TGTGCCAGCAGCTTTAGCGGGTCGGCCTCCTACAATGAGCAGTTCTTC	CASSFSGSASYNEQFF	TRBJ2-1	TRBV7-9	few	TRBD2
TGTGCCTGGAGTGTCAATAATTCACCCCTCCACTTT	CAWSVNNSPLHF	TRBJ1-6	TRBV30	few	.
TGTGCCAGCTGGGTAGTCCCGGGACAGGCGAACACCGGGGAGCTGTTTTTT	CASWVVPGQANTGELFF	TRBJ2-2	TRBV6-1	.	TRBD1
TGCAGCGTCACGACTGGGGAACCCACTGAAGCTTTCTTT	CSVTTGEPTEAFF	TRBJ1-1	TRBV29-1	many	.
TGCAGTGCTGCATCCAACAGGGGATCCCAAGAGACCCAGTACTTC	CSAASNRGSQETQYF	TRBJ2-5	TRBV20-1	many	TRBD1
TGTGCCAGCAGTTACTCGACAGTAGAGCTCTATGGCTACACCTTC	CASSYSTVELYGYTF	TRBJ1-2	TRBV6-2/TRBV6-3	few	.
TGTGCCAGCAGTTCCGGACAGACATTTAGAAATCAGCCCCAGCATTTT	CASSSGQTFRNQPQHF	TRBJ1-5	TRBV27	few	.
TGTGCCATCAGTGGAAGGGGGGGCCCCACCTCTGGGGCCAACGTCCTGACTTTC	CAISGRGGPTSGANVLTF	TRBJ2-6	TRBV10-3	few	.
TGTGCCAGCAAGCGGACAGTATCGACTGGGGCCAACGTCCTGACTTTC	CASKRTVSTGANVLTF	TRBJ2-6	TRBV6-5	.	.
TGCAGCGTTGTTCCAAATAGCGGAACTAGCACAGATACGCAGTATTTT	CSVVPNSGTSTDTQYF	TRBJ2-3	TRBV29-1	many	.
TGTGCCAGCAGTTGGACGTCTCAGGGCGCCTACGAGCAGTACTTC	CASSWTSQGAYEQYF	TRBJ2-7	TRBV28	many	.
TGCAGTGCTAGGATACCTAATTCACCCCTCCACTTT	CSARIPNSPLHF	TRBJ1-6	TRBV20-1	once	.
TGCGCCAGCAGCTTGGCCCCCCAGGGCCAGCCCCAGCATTTT	CASSLAPQGQPQHF	TRBJ1-5	TRBV5-1	.	.
TGTGCCAGCAGCTTAGGGACTAGCTGGGGGGAGCAGTACTTC	CASSLGTSWGEQYF	TRBJ2-7	TRBV7-2	.	TRBD2
TGCAGTGCTAGGTCTAGCGGGAGAGGTTACGAGCAGTACTTC	CSARSSGRGYEQYF	TRBJ2-7	TRBV20-1	.	TRBD2
TGTGCCAGCAGCTTGGGTAAATCGGGGGAATCACCCCTCCACTTT	CASSLGKSGESPLHF	TRBJ1-6	TRBV7-6	.	.
TGTGCCAGCAGTTTAGAAGAGGGGGGTCTCGGAGCTTTCTTT	CASSLEEGGLGAFF	TRBJ1-1	TRBV12-3/TRBV12-4	.	.
TGCGCCAGCAGCCCTGGACTAGCCAACACAGATACGCAGTATTTT	CASSPGLANTDTQYF	TRBJ2-3	TRBV5-1	many	TRBD2
TGTGCCAGCAGCTTGTTACGGGGTGATGGCTACACCTTC	CASSLLRGDGYTF	TRBJ1-2	TRBV5-5	few	.
TGTGCCAGCTCACCACCCGGGGCCAAAAACATTCAGTACTTC	CASSPPGAKNIQYF	TRBJ2-4	TRBV18	few	.
TGTGCCACCAGCATCTACAGGACAGGGCGGGGAGAGACCCAGTACTTC	CATSIYRTGRGETQYF	TRBJ2-5	TRBV15	few	TRBD1